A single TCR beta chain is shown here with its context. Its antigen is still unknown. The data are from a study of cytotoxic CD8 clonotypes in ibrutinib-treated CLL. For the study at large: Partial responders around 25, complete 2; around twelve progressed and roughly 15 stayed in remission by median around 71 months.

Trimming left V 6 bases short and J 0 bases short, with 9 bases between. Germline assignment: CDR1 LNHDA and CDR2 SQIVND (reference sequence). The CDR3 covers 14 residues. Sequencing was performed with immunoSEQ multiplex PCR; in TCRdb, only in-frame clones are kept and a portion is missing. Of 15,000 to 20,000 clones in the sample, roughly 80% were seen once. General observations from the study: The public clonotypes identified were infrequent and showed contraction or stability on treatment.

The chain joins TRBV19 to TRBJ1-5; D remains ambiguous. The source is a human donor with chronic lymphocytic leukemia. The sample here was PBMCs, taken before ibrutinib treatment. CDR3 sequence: CASRTLFSNQPQHF. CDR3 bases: TGTGCCAGTAGGACGTTATTTAGCAATCAGCCCCAGCATTTT.